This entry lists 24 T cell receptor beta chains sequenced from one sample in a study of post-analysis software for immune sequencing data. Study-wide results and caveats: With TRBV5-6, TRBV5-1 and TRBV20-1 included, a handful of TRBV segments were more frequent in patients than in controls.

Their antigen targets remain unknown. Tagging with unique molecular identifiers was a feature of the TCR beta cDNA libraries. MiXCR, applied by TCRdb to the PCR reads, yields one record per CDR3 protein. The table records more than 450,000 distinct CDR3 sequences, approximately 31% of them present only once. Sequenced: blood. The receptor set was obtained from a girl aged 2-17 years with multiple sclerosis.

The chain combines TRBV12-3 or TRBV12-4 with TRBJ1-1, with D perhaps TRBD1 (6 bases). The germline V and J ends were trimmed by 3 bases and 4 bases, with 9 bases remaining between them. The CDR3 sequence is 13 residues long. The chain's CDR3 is CASSLTGLTEAFF. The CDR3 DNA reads TGTGCCAGCAGTTTGACAGGTCTCACTGAAGCTTTCTTT.

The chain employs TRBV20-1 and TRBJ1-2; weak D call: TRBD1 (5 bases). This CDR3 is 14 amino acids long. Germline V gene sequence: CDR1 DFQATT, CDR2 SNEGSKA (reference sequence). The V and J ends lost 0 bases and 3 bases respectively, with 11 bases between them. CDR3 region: CSARDSGTDYGYTF. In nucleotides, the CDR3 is TGCAGTGCTAGAGACTCCGGGACGGACTATGGCTACACCTTC.

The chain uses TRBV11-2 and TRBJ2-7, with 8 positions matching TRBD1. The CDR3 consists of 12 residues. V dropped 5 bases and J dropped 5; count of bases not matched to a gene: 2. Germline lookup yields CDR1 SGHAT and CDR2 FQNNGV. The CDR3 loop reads CASSLDRDEQYF. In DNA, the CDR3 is TGTGCCAGCAGCCTGGACAGGGACGAGCAGTACTTC. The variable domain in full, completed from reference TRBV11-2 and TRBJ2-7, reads EAGVAQSPRYKIIEKRQSVAFWCNPISGHATLYWYQQILGQGPKLLIQFQNNGVVDDSQLPKDRFSAERLKGVDSTLKIQPAKLEDSAVYLCASSLDRDEQYFGPGTRLTVT.

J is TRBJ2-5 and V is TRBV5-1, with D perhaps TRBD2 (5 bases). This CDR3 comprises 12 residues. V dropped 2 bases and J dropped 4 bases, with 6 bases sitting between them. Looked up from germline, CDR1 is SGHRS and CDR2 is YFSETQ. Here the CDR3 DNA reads TGCGCCAGCAGCTTTGAGGGAGAGACCCAGTACTTC. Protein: CASSFEGETQYF.

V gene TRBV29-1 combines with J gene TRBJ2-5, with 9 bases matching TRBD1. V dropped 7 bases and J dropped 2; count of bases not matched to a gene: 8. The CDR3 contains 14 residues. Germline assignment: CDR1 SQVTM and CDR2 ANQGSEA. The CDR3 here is CSADYRGRQETQYF. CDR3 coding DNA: TGCAGCGCTGACTACAGGGGGCGGCAAGAGACCCAGTACTTC.

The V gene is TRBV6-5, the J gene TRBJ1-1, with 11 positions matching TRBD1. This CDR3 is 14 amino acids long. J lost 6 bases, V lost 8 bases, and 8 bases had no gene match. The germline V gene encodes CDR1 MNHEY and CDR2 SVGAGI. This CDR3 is CASHRGQGASEAFF. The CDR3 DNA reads TGTGCCAGCCACCGCGGACAGGGGGCGTCTGAAGCTTTCTTT.

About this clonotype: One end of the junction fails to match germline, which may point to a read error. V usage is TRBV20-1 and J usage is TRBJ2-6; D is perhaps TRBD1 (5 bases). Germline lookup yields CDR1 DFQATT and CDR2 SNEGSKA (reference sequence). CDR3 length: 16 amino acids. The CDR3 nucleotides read TGCAGTGCTAGAGAAGGTTTAGGCTCTGGGGCCAACGTCCCGACTTTC. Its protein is CSAREGLGSGANVPTF.

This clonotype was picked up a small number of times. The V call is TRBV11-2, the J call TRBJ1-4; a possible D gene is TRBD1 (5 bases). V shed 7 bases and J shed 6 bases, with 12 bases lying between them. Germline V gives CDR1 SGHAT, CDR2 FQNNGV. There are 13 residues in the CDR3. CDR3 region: CASTKGTDEKLFF. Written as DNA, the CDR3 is TGTGCCAGCACCAAGGGGACTGATGAAAAACTGTTTTTT.

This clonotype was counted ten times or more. CDR3 DNA sequence: TGCAGTGCTAGGAAAGGGCTTTACGACTATGGCTACACCTTC. Protein: CSARKGLYDYGYTF. This sequence joins TRBV20-1 and TRBJ1-2; no firm D call. Trimming stripped 3 bases from V and 3 bases from J, with 14 bases between. The germline CDR1 and CDR2 sequences are DFQATT and SNEGSKA (reference sequence). The CDR3 is made up of 14 amino acids.

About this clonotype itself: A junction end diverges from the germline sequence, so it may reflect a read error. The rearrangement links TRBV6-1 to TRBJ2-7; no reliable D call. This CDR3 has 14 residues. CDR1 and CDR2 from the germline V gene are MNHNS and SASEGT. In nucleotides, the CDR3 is TGTGCCAGCAGCTCCCCTGGGGTCTCCCACGAGCAGTACTTC. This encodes CASSSPGVSHEQYF.

CDR3 sequence reads: CSAIGLDTDTQYF. CDR3 DNA: TGCAGTGCAATTGGACTAGACACAGATACGCAGTATTTT. The rearrangement links TRBV20-1 to TRBJ2-3, with 7 bases matching TRBD2. The germline gives CDR1 DFQATT, CDR2 SNEGSKA (reference sequence). This CDR3 has 13 amino acids. J lost 2 bases, V lost 6 bases, and 5 bases had no gene match.

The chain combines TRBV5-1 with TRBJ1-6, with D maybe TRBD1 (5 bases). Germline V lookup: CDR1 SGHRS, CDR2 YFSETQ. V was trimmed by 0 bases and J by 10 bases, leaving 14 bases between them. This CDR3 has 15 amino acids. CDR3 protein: CASSLEAQGASPLHF. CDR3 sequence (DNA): TGCGCCAGCAGCTTGGAGGCGCAGGGAGCCTCACCCCTCCACTTT.

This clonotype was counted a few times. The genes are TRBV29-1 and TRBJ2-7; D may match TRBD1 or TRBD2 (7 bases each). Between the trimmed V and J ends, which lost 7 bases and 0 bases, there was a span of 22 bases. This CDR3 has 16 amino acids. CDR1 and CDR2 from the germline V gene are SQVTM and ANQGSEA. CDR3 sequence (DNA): TGCAGCGCCGGGGGGTGGGGACAGACTTGCTCCTACGAGCAGTACTTC. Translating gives CSAGGWGQTCSYEQYF.

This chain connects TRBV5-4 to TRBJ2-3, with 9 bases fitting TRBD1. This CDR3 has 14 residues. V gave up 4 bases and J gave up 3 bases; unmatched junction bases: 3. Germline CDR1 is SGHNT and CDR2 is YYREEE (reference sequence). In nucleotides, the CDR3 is TGTGCCAGCAGCCAACAGGGGGCGACAGATACGCAGTATTTT. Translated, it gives CASSQQGATDTQYF.

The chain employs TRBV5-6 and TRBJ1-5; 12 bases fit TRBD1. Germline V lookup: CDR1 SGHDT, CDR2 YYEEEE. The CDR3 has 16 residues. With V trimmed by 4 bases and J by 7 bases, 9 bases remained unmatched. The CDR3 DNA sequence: TGTGCCAGCAGCATAGGGGACAGGGGGCCCTGGCAGCCCCAGCATTTT. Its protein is CASSIGDRGPWQPQHF.

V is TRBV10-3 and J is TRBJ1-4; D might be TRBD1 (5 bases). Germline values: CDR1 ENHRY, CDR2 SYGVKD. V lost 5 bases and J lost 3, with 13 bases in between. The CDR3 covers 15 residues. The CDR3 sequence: CAISSRGSPNEKLFF. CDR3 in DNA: TGTGCCATCAGTAGCCGGGGGAGTCCTAATGAAAAACTGTTTTTT.

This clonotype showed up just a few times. For the CDR3, the DNA is TGCAGTGCTAGAGCCCCGGCTAGCCGTGAGACCCAGTACTTC. This translates into CSARAPASRETQYF. The chain joins TRBV20-1 to TRBJ2-5; perhaps TRBD2 as D (5 bases). Germline-derived CDR1 and CDR2 are DFQATT and SNEGSKA (reference sequence). V lost 1 base and J 5 bases, leaving 14 bases between the germline ends. The CDR3 is 14 amino acids.

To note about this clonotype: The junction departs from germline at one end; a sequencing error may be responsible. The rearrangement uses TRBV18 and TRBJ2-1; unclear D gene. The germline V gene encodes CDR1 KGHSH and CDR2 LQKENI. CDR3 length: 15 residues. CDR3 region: CASSPPSRAYNEQFF. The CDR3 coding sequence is TGTGCCAGCTCGCCACCGAGTCGAGCCTACAATGAGCAGTTCTTC. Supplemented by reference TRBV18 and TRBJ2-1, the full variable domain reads NAGVMQNPRHLVRRRGQEARLRCSPMKGHSHVYWYRQLPEEGLKFMVYLQKENIIDESGMPKERFSAEFPKEGPSILRIQQVVRGDSAAYFCASSPPSRAYNEQFFGPGTRLTVL.

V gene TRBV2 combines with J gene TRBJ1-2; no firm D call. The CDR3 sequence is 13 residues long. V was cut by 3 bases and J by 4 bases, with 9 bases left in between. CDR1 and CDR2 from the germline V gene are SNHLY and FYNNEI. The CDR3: CASSDGNTYGYTF. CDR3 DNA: TGTGCCAGCAGTGACGGGAATACCTATGGCTACACCTTC. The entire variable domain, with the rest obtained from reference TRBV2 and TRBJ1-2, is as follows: EPEVTQTPSHQVTQMGQEVILRCVPISNHLYFYWYRQILGQKVEFLVSFYNNEISEKSEIFDDQFSVERPDGSNFTLKIRSTKLEDSAMYFCASSDGNTYGYTFGSGTRLTVV.

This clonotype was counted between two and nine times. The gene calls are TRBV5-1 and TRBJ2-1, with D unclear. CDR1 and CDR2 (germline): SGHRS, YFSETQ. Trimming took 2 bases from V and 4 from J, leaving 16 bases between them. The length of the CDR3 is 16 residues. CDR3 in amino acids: CASSFFSDRRYNEQFF. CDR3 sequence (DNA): TGCGCCAGCAGCTTTTTCTCGGACCGAAGGTACAATGAGCAGTTCTTC.

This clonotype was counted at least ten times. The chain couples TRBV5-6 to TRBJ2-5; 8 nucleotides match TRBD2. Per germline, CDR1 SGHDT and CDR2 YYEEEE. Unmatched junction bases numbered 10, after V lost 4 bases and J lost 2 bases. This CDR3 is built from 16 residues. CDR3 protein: CASSPKISGEQETQYF. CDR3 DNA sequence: TGTGCCAGCAGCCCTAAGATTAGCGGGGAGCAAGAGACCCAGTACTTC.

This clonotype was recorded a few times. The CDR3 region has the DNA TGTGCCAGCAGTGAAGTACAGGGGCACTCCTACAATGAGCAGTTCTTC. Translation gives CASSEVQGHSYNEQFF. The rearrangement uses TRBV2 and TRBJ2-1, with 7 bases that match TRBD1. CDR1 SNHLY and CDR2 FYNNEI come from the germline V gene. Trimming cost V 1 base and J 0 bases; bases outside gene matches: 3. The length of the CDR3 is 16 residues.

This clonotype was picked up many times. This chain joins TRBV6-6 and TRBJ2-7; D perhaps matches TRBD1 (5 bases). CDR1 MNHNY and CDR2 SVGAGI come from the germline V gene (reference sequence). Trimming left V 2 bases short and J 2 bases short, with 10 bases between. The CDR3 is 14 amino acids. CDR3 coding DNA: TGTGCCAGCAGTTACGGCCCAGGGCCCTACGAGCAGTACTTC. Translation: CASSYGPGPYEQYF.

CDR3 in amino acids: CASSISSTGGEKLFF. The CDR3 DNA follows: TGCGCCAGCAGCATTTCGAGCACCGGAGGTGAAAAACTGTTTTTT. The V and J genes are TRBV5-1 and TRBJ1-4; D gene unclear. The CDR3 is made up of 15 amino acids. Germline CDR1 reads SGHRS; CDR2 reads YFSETQ. V lost 4 bases and J 7 bases, leaving 17 bases between the germline ends. Looking up the rest from reference TRBV5-1 and TRBJ1-4 gives the full variable domain: KAGVTQTPRYLIKTRGQQVTLSCSPISGHRSVSWYQQTPGQGLQFLFEYFSETQRNKGNFPGRFSGRQFSNSRSEMNVSTLELGDSALYLCASSISSTGGEKLFFGSGTQLSVL.